Listed here are 16 T cell receptor beta chains from one sample, sequenced in a study of cytomegalovirus exposure and HLA in healthy donors. Both 60 Vbeta primers and 13 Jbeta primers went into the PCR. Method: immunoSEQ multiplex PCR; TCRdb's copy keeps in-frame clones and lacks some. The table shows about 140,000 clones, with more than 60% occurring only once. Sequencing was done on a sample of PBMCs. These receptors all come from a male donor in good health and CMV-seronegative.

There are a few counts of this clone. The V gene is TRBV7-9, the J gene TRBJ1-1, with 7 bases that match TRBD1. The V and J ends lost 0 bases and 8 bases, in that order; junction bases with no gene match: 0. Germline CDR1 and CDR2: SEHNR and FQNEAQ (reference sequence). The CDR3 covers 12 residues. CDR3 nucleotides: TGTGCCAGCAGCTTAGCGGACAGGGAAGCTTTCTTT. Encoded protein: CASSLADREAFF.

The rearrangement joins TRBV6-5 to TRBJ2-5; TRBD2 might be the D (7 bases). V lost 6 bases to trimming and J lost 5 bases, with 16 bases between them. In germline, CDR1 is MNHEY, CDR2 SVGAGI. The CDR3 extends over 14 amino acids. CDR3 bases: TGTGCCAGCAGACTAGGGGGGGCCGGGGAGACCCAGTACTTC. Its translation is CASRLGGAGETQYF.

This sequence joins TRBV11-2 and TRBJ2-5, with D maybe TRBD2 (6 bases). The V end lost 3 bases, the J end lost 5 bases, and 16 bases lay between the germline ends. The CDR3 loop spans 15 amino acids. Germline lookup yields CDR1 SGHAT and CDR2 FQNNGV. The CDR3 loop reads CASSLDGGSPETQYF. CDR3 DNA: TGTGCCAGCAGCTTGGATGGGGGGTCTCCCGAGACCCAGTACTTC. Variable domain in full (rest from reference TRBV11-2 and TRBJ2-5): EAGVAQSPRYKIIEKRQSVAFWCNPISGHATLYWYQQILGQGPKLLIQFQNNGVVDDSQLPKDRFSAERLKGVDSTLKIQPAKLEDSAVYLCASSLDGGSPETQYFGPGTRLLVL.

V and J are TRBV21-1 and TRBJ1-1; TRBD1 reflects the table's D call only, with no check against the DNA. TRBV21-1 is annotated as a pseudogene. This CDR3 is 14 amino acids long. Here the CDR3 reads CASRGQGARTEAFF. CDR3 coding DNA: TGTGCCAGCAGAGGACAGGGGGCGCGCACTGAAGCTTTCTTT.

The chain combines TRBV5-6 with TRBJ2-3; the match to TRBD1 covers 8 bases. Germline V gene lookup returns CDR1 SGHDT and CDR2 YYEEEE. The V gene end was trimmed by 4 bases and the J gene end by 1 base; junction bases not matched to a gene: 2. CDR3 length: 14 residues. CDR3 region: CASSLQGGTDTQYF. The CDR3, as DNA: TGTGCCAGCAGCCTACAGGGGGGCACAGATACGCAGTATTTT.

The CDR3: CASSFRLRQTEQYF. The CDR3 region has the DNA TGTGCCAGCAGTTTTCGATTGAGACAAACCGAGCAGTACTTC. The chain is built from TRBV28 and TRBJ2-7, with D hard to call. Trimming left V 3 bases short and J 6 bases short, with 15 bases between. The CDR3 has 14 amino acids. Germline CDR1 is MDHEN and CDR2 is SYDVKM.

This chain uses TRBV5-1 with TRBJ2-1, with 9 bases lining up with TRBD2. CDR3 length: 15 amino acids. Per germline, CDR1 SGHRS and CDR2 YFSETQ. The V and J ends lost 0 bases and 10 bases, in that order; junction bases with no gene match: 8. The CDR3 DNA sequence: TGCGCCAGCAGCTTGGGTGGCGGGGGGGGCTGGGAGCAGTTCTTC. This codes for CASSLGGGGGWEQFF.

This clone has just a few counts. This chain's CDR3 is CASRGGTDTQYF. CDR3 sequence (DNA): TGCGCCAGCCGGGGGGGTACAGATACGCAGTATTTT. The chain carries TRBV5-1 and TRBJ2-3; 8 positions match TRBD2. Unmatched junction bases numbered 1, after V lost 7 bases and J lost 3 bases. CDR1 is SGHRS and CDR2 is YFSETQ in the germline V gene. The CDR3 consists of 12 residues.

The J gene is TRBJ1-4, the V gene TRBV7-9, with TRBD1 matching 9 bases. This CDR3 has 17 residues. After removal of 4 bases from V and 8 bases from J, the junction contained 14 bases not matched to a gene. Germline V gene data show CDR1 as SEHNR and CDR2 as FQNEAQ (reference sequence). The CDR3 here is CASSSNRGLETWEKLFF. As DNA, the CDR3 is TGTGCCAGCAGCTCCAACAGGGGGCTGGAAACGTGGGAAAAACTGTTTTTT.

This chain joins TRBV19 and TRBJ2-3, with 9 nucleotides matching TRBD1. CDR3 length equals 14 residues. CDR1 is LNHDA and CDR2 is SQIVND in the germline V gene (reference sequence). V gave up 1 base and J gave up 6 bases; unmatched junction bases: 2. The DNA for the CDR3 is TGTGCCAGTAGTATAGGGACAGGGGATGATACGCAGTATTTT. This gives the protein CASSIGTGDDTQYF.

V and J are TRBV27 and TRBJ1-6, with 9 bases matching TRBD1. Looked up from germline, CDR1 is MNHEY and CDR2 is SMNVEV (reference sequence). The CDR3 length is 15 residues. After removal of 2 bases from V and 7 bases from J, the junction contained 3 bases not matched to a gene. CDR3 loop: CASSLHGTGNSPLHF. CDR3 nucleotides: TGTGCCAGCAGTTTACATGGGACAGGGAATTCACCCCTCCACTTT.

This clone occurred a few times. This rearrangement joins TRBV5-1 to TRBJ2-7, with D perhaps matching TRBD2 (6 bases). V lost 4 bases, J lost 3 bases, and 11 bases lay in between. The CDR3 is 13 residues long. Germline V gene sequence: CDR1 SGHRS, CDR2 YFSETQ. CDR3 nucleotide sequence: TGCGCCAGCAGCCTCGGGAGCATCTACGAGCAGTACTTC. This codes for CASSLGSIYEQYF.

V usage is TRBV7-9 and J usage is TRBJ2-1; 15 bases align to TRBD2. CDR3 length: 16 residues. Unmatched junction bases numbered 6, after V lost 4 bases and J lost 8 bases. Looked up from germline, CDR1 is SEHNR and CDR2 is FQNEAQ (reference sequence). The CDR3 coding sequence is TGTGCCAGCAGCTCACGGACTAGCGGGGGGGCTTATGAGCAGTTCTTC. It yields the protein CASSSRTSGGAYEQFF.

The J gene is TRBJ1-6, the V gene TRBV5-1, with TRBD1 matching over 9 bases. The length of the CDR3 is 15 residues. The germline V gene encodes CDR1 SGHRS and CDR2 YFSETQ. V was pared by 2 bases and J by 9 bases, with 6 bases of the junction left unmatched. The CDR3 DNA reads TGCGCCAGCAGCTTAAACGACAGGGGGATTTCACCCCTCCACTTT. Amino acid sequence: CASSLNDRGISPLHF.

The sample holds a few counts of this clone. The rearrangement links TRBV18 to TRBJ2-5; D might be TRBD2 (6 bases). Trimming stripped 8 bases from V and 5 bases from J, with 24 bases between. Germline V CDR1 and CDR2: KGHSH, LQKENI. The length of the CDR3 is 16 residues. The CDR3 loop reads CASAPRGSGVGETQYF. For the CDR3, the DNA is TGTGCCAGCGCTCCACGAGGTAGCGGTGTTGGGGAGACCCAGTACTTC.

The genes are TRBV29-1 and TRBJ1-1; D is possibly TRBD1 (5 bases). The CDR3 has 10 amino acids. The V gene's germline CDR1 is SQVTM and CDR2 ANQGSEA. V lost 7 bases, J lost 11 bases, and 14 bases lay in between. CDR3 region: CSGMSGGAFF. CDR3 coding DNA: TGCAGCGGGATGAGTGGGGGGGCTTTCTTT.